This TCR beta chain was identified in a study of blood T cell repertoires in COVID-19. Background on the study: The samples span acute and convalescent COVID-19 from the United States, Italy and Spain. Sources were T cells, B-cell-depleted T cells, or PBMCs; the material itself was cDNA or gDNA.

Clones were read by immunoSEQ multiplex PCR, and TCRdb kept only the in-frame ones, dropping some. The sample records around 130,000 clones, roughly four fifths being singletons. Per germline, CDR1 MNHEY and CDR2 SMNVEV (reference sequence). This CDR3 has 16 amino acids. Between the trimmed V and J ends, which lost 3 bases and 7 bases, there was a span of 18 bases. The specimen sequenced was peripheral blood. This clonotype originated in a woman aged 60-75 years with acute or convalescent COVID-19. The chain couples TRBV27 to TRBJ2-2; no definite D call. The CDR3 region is CASSFRLPTADGELFF. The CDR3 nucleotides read TGTGCCAGCAGTTTTCGGCTCCCGACTGCGGACGGGGAGCTGTTTTTT.